This T cell receptor beta chain emerged from a study of OX40 agonist ivuxolimab in advanced cancers. Across the study: People in dose escalation had one of these cancers: hepatocellular carcinoma, melanoma, renal cell or head and neck cancer.

Using immunoSEQ multiplex PCR, the repertoire was profiled, and TCRdb retains in-frame clones only, with some absent. Of about 97,000 clones detected, less than 90% appear once; the ten largest clones hold over 4.5%. This clone was found a few times. The clonotype was recovered from an adult with an advanced solid tumor such as melanoma, head and neck, liver or kidney cancer. Material: CD4+ or CD8+ T cells sorted from blood, obtained in a trial of the OX40 agonist ivuxolimab.

The chain's CDR3 is CASSRGQTNYGYTF. The CDR3 bases are TGCGCCAGCAGCCGGGGGCAGACTAACTATGGCTACACCTTC. The chain links TRBV5-1 to TRBJ1-2, with D possibly matching TRBD1 (6 bases). This CDR3 is built from 14 residues. Per germline, CDR1 SGHRS and CDR2 YFSETQ. Trimming took 4 bases from V and 0 from J, leaving 10 bases between them.